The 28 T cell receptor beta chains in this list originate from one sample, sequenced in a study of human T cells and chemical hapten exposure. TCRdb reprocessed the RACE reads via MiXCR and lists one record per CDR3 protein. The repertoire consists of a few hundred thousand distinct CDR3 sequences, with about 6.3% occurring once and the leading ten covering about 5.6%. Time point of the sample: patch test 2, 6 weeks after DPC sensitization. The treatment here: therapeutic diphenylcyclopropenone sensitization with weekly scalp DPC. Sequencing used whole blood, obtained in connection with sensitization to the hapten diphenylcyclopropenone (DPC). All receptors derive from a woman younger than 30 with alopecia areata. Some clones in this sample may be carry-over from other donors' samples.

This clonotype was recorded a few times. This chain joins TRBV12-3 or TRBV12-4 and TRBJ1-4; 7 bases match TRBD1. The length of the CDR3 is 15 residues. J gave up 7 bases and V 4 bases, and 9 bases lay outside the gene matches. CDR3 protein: CASSSYRGFREKLFF. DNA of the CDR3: TGTGCCAGCAGTTCTTACAGGGGTTTTCGTGAAAAACTGTTTTTT.

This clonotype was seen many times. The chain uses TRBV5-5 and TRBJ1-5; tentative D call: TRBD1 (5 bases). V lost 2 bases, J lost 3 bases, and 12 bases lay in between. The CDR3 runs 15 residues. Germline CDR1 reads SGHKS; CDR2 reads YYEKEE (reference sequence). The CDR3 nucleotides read TGTGCCAGCAGCTTAGGCAGGGAGCTCAATCAGCCCCAGCATTTT. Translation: CASSLGRELNQPQHF.

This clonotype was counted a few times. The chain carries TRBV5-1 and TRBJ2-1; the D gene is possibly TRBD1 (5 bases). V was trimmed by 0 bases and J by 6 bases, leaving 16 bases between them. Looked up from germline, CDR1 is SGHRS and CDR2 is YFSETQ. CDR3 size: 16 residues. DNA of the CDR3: TGCGCCAGCAGCTTGGTTGACTGGGGCGATATCAATGAGCAGTTCTTC. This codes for CASSLVDWGDINEQFF.

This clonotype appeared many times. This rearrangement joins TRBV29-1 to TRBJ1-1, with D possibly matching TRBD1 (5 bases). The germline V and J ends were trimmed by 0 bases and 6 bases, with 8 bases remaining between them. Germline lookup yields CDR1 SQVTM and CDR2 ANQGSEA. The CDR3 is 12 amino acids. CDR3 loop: CSVEEGGSEAFF. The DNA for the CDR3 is TGCAGCGTTGAAGAGGGGGGATCTGAAGCTTTCTTT.

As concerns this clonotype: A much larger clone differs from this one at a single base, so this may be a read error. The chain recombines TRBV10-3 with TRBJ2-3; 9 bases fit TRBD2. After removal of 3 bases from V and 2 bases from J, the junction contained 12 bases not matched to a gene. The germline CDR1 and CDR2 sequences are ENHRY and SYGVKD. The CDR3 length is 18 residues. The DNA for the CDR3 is TGTGCCATCAGTGATAGGAGTGGACTAGCGTATAACACAGATACGCAGTATTTT. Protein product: CAISDRSGLAYNTDTQYF.

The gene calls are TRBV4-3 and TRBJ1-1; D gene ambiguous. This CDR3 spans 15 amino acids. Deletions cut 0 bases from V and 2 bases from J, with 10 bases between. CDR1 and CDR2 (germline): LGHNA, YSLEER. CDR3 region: CASSQDQTPNTEAFF. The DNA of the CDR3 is TGCGCCAGCAGCCAAGACCAAACTCCCAACACTGAAGCTTTCTTT.

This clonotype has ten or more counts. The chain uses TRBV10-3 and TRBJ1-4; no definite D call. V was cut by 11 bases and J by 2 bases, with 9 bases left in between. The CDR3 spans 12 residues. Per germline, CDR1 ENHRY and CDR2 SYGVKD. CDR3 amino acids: CAVKDTNEKLFF. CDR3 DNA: TGTGCCGTCAAGGATACTAATGAAAAACTGTTTTTT.

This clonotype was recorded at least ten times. The CDR3 DNA follows: TGTGCCAGCAGCACGACCGGGGGCCACGAGCAGTACTTC. Its protein is CASSTTGGHEQYF. The chain recombines TRBV5-4 with TRBJ2-7; possibly TRBD1 or TRBD2 for D (6 bases each). The V gene lost 4 bases and the J gene lost 5 bases, with 13 bases spanning the gap. Germline CDR1 reads SGHNT; CDR2 reads YYREEE (reference sequence). This CDR3 contains 13 residues.

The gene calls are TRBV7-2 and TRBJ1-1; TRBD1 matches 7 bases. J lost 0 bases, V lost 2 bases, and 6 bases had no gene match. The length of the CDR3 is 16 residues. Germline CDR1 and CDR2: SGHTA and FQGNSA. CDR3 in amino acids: CASSLIGQAVNTEAFF. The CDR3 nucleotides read TGTGCCAGCAGCTTAATCGGACAGGCAGTGAACACTGAAGCTTTCTTT.

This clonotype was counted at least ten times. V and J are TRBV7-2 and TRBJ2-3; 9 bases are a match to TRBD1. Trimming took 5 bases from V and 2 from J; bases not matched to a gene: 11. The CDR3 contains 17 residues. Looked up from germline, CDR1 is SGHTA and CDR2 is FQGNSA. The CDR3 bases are TGTGCCAGCAGCCCCGCCGGGACAGGGTACAACACAGATACGCAGTATTTT. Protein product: CASSPAGTGYNTDTQYF.

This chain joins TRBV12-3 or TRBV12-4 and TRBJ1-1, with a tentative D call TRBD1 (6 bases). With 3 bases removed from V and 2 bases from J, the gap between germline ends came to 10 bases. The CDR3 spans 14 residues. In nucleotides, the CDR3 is TGTGCCAGCAGTTTTCAGGGGATAAACACTGAAGCTTTCTTT. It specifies CASSFQGINTEAFF.

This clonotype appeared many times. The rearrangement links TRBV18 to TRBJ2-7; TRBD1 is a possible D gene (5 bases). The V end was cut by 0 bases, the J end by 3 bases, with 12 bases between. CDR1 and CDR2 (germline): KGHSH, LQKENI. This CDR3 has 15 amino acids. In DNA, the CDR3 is TGTGCCAGCTCACCACCATCGCAGGGCCTCTACGAGCAGTACTTC. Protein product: CASSPPSQGLYEQYF.

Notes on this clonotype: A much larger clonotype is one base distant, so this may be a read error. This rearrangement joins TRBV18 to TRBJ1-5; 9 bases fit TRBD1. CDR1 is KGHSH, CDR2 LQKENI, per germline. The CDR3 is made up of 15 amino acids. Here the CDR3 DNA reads TGTGTCAGCCACGGGACAGGGAATGGCAATCAGCCCCAGCATTTT. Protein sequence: CVSHGTGNGNQPQHF.

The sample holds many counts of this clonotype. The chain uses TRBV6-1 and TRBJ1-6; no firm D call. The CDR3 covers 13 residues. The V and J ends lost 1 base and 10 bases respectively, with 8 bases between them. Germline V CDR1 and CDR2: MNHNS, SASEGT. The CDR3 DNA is TGTGCCAGCAGTGAAGTTCTGCGGTCACCCCTCCACTTT. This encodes CASSEVLRSPLHF.

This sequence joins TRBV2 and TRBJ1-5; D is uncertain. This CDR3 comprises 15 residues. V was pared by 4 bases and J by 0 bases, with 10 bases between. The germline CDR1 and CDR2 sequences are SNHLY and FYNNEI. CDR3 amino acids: CASSVEGHSNQPQHF. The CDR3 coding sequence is TGTGCCAGCAGTGTTGAGGGTCATAGCAATCAGCCCCAGCATTTT.

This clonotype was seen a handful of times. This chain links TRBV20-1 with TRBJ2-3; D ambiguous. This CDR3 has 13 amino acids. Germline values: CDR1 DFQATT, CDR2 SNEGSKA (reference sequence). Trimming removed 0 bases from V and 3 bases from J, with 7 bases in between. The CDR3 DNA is TGCAGTGCTAGAGAAGGCGGAACAGATACGCAGTATTTT. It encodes CSAREGGTDTQYF.

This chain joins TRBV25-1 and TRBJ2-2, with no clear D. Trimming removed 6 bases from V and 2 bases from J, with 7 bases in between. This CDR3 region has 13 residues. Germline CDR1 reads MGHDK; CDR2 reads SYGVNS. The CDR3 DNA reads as TGTGCCAGCAGAGACGCAAACACCGGGGAGCTGTTTTTT. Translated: CASRDANTGELFF. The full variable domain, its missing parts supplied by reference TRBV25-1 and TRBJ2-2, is EADIYQTPRYLVIGTGKKITLECSQTMGHDKMYWYQQDPGMELHLIHYSYGVNSTEKGDLSSESTVSRIRTEHFPLTLESARPSHTSQYLCASRDANTGELFFGEGSRLTVL.

The CDR3 reads CSAPGTVNSPLHF. Here the CDR3 DNA reads TGCAGTGCACCCGGGACAGTTAATTCACCCCTCCACTTT. The J gene is TRBJ1-6, the V gene TRBV20-1, with TRBD1 matching 7 bases. CDR1 is DFQATT and CDR2 is SNEGSKA in the germline V gene (reference sequence). CDR3 length: 13 amino acids. Trimming cost V 6 bases and J 6 bases; bases outside gene matches: 5.

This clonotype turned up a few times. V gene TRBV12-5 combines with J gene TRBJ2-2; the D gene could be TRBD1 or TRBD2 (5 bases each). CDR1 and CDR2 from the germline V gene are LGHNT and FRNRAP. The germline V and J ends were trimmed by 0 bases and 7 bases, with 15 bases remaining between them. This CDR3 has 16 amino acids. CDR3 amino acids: CASGLVLGTEFGELFF. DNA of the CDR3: TGTGCTAGTGGTTTGGTACTGGGGACCGAGTTCGGGGAGCTGTTTTTT.

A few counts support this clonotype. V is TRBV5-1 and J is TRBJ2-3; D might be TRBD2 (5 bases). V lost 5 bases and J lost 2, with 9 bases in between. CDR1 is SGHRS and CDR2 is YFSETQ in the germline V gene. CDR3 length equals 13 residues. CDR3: CASRDGVTDTQYF. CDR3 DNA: TGCGCCAGCAGAGACGGGGTCACAGATACGCAGTATTTT. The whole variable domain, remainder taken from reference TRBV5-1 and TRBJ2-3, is KAGVTQTPRYLIKTRGQQVTLSCSPISGHRSVSWYQQTPGQGLQFLFEYFSETQRNKGNFPGRFSGRQFSNSRSEMNVSTLELGDSALYLCASRDGVTDTQYFGPGTRLTVL.

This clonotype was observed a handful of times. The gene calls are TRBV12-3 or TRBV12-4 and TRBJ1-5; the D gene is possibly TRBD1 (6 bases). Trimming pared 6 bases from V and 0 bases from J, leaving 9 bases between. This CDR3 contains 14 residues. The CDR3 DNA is TGTGCCAGCAGGGAGGACAGTAGCAATCAGCCCCAGCATTTT. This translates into CASREDSSNQPQHF.

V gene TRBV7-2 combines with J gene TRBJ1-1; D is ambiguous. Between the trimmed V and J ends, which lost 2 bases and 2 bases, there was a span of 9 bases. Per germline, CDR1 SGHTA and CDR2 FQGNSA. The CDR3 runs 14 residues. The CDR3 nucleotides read TGTGCCAGCAGCTTATTTCAGGATAACACTGAAGCTTTCTTT. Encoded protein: CASSLFQDNTEAFF.

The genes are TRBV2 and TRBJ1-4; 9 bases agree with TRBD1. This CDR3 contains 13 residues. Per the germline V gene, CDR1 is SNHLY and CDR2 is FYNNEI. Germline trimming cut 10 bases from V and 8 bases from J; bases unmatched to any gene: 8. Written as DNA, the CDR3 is TGTGCCACCAACAGGGGGCGGCAAGAAAAACTGTTTTTT. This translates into CATNRGRQEKLFF. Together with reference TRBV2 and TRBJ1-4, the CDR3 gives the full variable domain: EPEVTQTPSHQVTQMGQEVILRCVPISNHLYFYWYRQILGQKVEFLVSFYNNEISEKSEIFDDQFSVERPDGSNFTLKIRSTKLEDSAMYFCATNRGRQEKLFFGSGTQLSVL.

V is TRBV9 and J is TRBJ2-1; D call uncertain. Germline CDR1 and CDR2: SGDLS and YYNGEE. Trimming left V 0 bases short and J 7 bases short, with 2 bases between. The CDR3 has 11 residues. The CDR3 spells CASSVENEQFF. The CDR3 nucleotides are TGTGCCAGCAGCGTAGAAAATGAGCAGTTCTTC.

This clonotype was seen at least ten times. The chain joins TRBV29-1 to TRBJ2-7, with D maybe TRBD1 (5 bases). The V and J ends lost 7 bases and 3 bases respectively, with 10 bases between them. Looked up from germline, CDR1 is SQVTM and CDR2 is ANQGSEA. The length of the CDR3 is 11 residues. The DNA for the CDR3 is TGCAGCGGCCGGACATACTACGAGCAGTACTTC. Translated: CSGRTYYEQYF.

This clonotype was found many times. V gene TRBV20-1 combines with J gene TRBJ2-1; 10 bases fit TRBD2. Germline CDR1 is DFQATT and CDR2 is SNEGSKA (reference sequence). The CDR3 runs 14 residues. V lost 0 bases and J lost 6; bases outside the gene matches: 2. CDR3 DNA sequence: TGCAGTGCTAGAGATAGCGGGGGGATCAATGAGCAGTTCTTC. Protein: CSARDSGGINEQFF.

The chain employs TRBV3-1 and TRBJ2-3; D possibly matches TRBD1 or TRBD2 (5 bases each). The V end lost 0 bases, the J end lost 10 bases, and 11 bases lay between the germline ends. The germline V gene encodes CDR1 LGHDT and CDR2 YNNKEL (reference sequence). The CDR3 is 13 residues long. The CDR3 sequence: CASSQDRLGAQYF. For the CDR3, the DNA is TGTGCCAGCAGCCAAGATCGGTTGGGGGCGCAGTATTTT.

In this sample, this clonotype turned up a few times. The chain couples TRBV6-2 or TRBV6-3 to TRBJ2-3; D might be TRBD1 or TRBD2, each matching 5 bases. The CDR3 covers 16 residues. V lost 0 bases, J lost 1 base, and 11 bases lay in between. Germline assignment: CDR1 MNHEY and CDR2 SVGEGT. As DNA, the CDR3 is TGTGCCAGCAGTTACTCCCGGGGCTTCGGCACAGATACGCAGTATTTT. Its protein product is CASSYSRGFGTDTQYF.